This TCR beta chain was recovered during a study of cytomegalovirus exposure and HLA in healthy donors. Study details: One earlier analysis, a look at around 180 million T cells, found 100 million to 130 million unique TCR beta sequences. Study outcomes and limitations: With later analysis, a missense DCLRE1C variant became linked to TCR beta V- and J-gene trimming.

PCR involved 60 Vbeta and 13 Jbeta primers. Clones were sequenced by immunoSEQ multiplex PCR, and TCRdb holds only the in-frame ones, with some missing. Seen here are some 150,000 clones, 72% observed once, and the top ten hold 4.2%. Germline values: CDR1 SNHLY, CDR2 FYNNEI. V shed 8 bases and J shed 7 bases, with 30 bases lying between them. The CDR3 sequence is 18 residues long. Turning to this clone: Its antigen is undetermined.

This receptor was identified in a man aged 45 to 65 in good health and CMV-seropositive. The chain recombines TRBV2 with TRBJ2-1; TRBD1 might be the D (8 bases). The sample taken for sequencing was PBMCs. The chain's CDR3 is CASLRTGRVTGGVNEQFF. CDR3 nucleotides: TGTGCCAGCTTACGGACGGGTCGGGTTACAGGGGGGGTAAATGAGCAGTTCTTC.